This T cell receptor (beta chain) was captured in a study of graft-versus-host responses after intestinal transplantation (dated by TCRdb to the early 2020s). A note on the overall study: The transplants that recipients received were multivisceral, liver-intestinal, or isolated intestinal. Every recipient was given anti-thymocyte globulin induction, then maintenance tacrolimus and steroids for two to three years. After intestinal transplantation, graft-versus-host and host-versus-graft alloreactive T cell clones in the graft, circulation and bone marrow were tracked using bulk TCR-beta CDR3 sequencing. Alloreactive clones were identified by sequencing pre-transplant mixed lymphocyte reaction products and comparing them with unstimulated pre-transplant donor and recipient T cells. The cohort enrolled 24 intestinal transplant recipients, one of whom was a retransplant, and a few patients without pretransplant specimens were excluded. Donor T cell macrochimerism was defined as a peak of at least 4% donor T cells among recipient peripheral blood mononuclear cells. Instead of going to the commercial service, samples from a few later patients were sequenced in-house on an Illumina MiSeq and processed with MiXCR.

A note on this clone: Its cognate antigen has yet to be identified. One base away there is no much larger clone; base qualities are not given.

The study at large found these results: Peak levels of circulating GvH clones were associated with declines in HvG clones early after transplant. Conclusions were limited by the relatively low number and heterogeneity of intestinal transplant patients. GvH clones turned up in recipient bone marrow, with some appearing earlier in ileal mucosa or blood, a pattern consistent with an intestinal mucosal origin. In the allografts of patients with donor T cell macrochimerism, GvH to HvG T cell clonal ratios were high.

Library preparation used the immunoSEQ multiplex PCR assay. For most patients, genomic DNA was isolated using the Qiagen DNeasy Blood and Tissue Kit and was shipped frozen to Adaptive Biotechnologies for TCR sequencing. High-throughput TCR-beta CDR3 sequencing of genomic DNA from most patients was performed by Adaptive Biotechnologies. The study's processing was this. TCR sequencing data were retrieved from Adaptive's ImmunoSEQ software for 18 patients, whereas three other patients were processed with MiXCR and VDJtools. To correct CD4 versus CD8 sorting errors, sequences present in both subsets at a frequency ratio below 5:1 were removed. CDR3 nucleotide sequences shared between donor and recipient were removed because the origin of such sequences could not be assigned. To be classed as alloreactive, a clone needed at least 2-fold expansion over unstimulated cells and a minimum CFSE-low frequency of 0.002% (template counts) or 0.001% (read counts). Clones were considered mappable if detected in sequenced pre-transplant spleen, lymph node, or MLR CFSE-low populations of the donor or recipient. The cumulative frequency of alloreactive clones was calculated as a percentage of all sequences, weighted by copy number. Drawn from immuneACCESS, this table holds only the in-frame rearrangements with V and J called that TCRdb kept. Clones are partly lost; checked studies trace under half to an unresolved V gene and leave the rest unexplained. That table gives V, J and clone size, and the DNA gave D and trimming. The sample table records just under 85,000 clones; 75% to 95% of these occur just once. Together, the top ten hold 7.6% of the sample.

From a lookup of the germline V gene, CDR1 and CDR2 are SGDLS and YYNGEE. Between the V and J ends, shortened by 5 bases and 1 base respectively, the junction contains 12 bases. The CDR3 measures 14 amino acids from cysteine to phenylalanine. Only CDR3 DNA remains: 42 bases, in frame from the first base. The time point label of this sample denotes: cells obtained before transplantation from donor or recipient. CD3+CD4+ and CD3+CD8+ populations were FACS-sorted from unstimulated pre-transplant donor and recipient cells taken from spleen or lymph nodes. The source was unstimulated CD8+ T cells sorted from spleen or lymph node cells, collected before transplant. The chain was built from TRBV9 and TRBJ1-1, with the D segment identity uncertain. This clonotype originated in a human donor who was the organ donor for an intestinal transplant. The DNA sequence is TGTGCCAGCAGACCCTCGTTCGGGAACACTGAAGCTTTCTTT. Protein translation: CASRPSFGNTEAFF. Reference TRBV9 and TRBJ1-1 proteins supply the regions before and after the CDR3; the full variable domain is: DSGVTQTPKHLITATGQRVTLRCSPRSGDLSVYWYQQSLDQGLQFLIQYYNGEERAKGNILERFSAQQFPDLHSELNLSSLELGDSALYFCASRPSFGNTEAFFGQGTRLTVV.